Detailed here is one T cell receptor beta chain. The antigen remains undetermined. Profiled with immunoSEQ multiplex PCR; TCRdb holds only in-frame clones, not every one. The table includes some 90,000 clones, about 77% detected once. The data stem from a study of PD-1 blockade in classical Hodgkin lymphoma. Findings of the study overall: Lower baseline TCR diversity marked trial partial responders and progressors. Repertoire difference causes, possibly disease activity or prior therapy, remain undefined. Healthy donors reportedly exceeded newly diagnosed patients in baseline TCR diversity. The CD4+ diversity rise by C4D1 was clearest in complete responders.

Time point noted: cycle 4 day 1 (C4D1), after five to seven weeks of nivolumab. Exposure to brentuximab vedotin varied, and each patient had relapsed following autologous stem cell transplantation. CDR3 size: 13 residues. V trimming: 6 bases; J trimming: 9 bases; junction bases outside the gene matches: 6. Per the germline V gene, CDR1 is SNHLY and CDR2 is FYNNEI. The input for sequencing was peripheral blood mononuclear cells (PBMCs), taken before the fourth cycle of nivolumab. This TCR derives from a human donor with classical Hodgkin lymphoma. The rearrangement links TRBV2 to TRBJ2-1; TRBD2 agrees at 9 bases. CDR3 nucleotide sequence: TGTGCCAGCAGCTACGGACTAGCGAGTGAGCAGTTCTTC. Translated, it gives CASSYGLASEQFF.